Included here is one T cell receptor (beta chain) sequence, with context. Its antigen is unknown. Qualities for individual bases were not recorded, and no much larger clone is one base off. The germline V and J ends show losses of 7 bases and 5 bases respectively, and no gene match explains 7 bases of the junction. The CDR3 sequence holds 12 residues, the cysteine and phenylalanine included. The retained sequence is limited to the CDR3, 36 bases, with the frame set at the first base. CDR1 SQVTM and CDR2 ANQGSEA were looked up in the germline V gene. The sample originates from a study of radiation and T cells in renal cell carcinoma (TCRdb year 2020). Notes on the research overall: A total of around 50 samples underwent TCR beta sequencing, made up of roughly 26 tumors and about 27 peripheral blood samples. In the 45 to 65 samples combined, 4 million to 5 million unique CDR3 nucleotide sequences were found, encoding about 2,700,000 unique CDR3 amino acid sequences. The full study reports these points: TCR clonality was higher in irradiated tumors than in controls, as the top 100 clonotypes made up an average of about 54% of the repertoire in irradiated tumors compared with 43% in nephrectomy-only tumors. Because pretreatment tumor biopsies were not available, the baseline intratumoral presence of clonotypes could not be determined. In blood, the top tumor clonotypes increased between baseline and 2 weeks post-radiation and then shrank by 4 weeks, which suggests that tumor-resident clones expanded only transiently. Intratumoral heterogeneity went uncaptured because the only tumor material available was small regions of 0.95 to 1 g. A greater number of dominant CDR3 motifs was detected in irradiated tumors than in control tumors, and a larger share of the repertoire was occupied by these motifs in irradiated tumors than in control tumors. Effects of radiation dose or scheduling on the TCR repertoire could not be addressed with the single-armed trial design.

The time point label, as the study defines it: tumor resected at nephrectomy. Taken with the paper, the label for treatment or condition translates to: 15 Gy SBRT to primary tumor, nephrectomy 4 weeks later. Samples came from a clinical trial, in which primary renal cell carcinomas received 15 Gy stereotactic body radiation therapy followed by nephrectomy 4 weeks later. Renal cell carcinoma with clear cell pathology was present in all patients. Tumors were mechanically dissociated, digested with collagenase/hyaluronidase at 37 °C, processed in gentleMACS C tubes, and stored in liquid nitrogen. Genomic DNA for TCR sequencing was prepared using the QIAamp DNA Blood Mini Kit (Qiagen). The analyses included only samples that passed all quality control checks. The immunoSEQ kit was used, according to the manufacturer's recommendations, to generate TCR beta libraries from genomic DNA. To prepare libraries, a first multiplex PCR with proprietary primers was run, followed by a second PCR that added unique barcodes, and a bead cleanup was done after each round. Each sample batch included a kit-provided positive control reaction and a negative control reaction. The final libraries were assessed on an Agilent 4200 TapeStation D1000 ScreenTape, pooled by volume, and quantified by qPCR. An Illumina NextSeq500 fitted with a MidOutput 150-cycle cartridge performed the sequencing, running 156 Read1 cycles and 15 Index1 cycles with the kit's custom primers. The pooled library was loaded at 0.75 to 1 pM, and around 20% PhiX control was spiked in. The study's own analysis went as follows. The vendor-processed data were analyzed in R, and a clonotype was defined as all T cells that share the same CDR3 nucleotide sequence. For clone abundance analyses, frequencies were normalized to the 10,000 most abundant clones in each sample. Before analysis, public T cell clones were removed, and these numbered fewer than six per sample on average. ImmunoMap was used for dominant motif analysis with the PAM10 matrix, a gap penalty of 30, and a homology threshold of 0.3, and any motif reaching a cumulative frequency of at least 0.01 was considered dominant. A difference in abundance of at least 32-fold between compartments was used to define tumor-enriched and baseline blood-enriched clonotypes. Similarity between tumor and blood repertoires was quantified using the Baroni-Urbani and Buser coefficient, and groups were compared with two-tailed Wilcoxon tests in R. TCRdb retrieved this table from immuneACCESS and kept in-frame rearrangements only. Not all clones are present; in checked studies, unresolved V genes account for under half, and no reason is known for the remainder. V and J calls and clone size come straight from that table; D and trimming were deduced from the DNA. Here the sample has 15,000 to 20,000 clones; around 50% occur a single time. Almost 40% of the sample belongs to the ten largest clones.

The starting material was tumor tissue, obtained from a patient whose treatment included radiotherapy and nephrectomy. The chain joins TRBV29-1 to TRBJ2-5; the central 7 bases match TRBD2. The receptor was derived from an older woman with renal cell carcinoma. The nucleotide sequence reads TGCAGCGCGGGGAGGGGCGGCGAGACCCAGTACTTC. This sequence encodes CSAGRGGETQYF. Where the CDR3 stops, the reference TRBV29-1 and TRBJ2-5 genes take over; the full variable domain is SAVISQKPSRDICQRGTSLTIQCQVDSQVTMMFWYRQQPGQSLTLIATANQGSEATYESGFVIDKFPISRPNLTFSTLTVSNMSPEDSSIYLCSAGRGGETQYFGPGTRLLVL.